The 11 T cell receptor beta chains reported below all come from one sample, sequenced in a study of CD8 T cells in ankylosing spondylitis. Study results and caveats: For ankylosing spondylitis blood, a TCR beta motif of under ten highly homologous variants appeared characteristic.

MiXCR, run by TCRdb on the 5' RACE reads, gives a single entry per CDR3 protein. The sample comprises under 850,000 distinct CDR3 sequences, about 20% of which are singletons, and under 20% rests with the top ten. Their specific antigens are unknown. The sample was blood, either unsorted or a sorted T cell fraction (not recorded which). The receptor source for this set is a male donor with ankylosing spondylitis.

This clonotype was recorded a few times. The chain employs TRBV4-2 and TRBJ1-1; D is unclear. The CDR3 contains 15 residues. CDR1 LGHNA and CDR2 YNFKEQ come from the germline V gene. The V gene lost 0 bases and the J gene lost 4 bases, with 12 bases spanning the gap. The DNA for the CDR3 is TGTGCCAGCAGCCAAGAAGGCAATTGGGGCACTGAAGCTTTCTTT. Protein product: CASSQEGNWGTEAFF.

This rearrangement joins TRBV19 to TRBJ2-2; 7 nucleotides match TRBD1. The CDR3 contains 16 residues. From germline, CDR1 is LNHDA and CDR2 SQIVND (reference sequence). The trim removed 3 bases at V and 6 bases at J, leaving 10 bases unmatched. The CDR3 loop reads CASSIPTGAGAGELFF. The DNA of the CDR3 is TGTGCCAGTAGTATTCCCACAGGGGCCGGGGCCGGGGAGCTGTTTTTT.

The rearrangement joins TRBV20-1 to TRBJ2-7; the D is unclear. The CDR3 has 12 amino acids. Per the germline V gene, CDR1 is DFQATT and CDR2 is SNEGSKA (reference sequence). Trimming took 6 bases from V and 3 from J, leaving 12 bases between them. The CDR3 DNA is TGCAGTGCCCCACGGAGAGGCTACGAGCAGTACTTC. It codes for CSAPRRGYEQYF.

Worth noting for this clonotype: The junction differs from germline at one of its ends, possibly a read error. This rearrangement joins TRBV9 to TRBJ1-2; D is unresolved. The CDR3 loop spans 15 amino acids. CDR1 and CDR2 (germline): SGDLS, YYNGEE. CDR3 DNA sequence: TGTGCCAGCGGCGTACATAGGCTTTTTAACTATGGCTACACCTTC. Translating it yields CASGVHRLFNYGYTF.

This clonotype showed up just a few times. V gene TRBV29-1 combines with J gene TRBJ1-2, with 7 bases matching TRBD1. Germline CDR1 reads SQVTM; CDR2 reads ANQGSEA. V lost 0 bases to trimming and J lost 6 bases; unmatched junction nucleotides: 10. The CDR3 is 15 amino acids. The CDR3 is CSVEDQRQGGNGYTF. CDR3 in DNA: TGCAGCGTTGAAGATCAGAGACAGGGTGGAAATGGCTACACCTTC.

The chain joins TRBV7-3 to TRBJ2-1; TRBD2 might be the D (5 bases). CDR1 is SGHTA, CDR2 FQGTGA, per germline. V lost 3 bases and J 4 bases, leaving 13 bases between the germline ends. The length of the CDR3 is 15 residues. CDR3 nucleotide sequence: TGTGCCAGCAGCTTCGGGAAAGGGAAGTACAATGAGCAGTTCTTC. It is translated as CASSFGKGKYNEQFF.

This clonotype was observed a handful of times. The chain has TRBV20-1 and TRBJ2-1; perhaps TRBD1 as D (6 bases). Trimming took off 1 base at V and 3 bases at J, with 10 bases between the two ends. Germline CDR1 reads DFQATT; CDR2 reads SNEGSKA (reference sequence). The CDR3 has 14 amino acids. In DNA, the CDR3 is TGCAGTGCTAGAGTCAAAGGGGGCTACAATGAGCAGTTCTTC. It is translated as CSARVKGGYNEQFF.

The CDR3 sequence: CAISRLAGSYNEQFF. The CDR3 bases are TGTGCCATCAGCCGACTAGCGGGATCCTACAATGAGCAGTTCTTC. This chain links TRBV10-3 with TRBJ2-1, with 11 bases fitting TRBD2. J was trimmed by 1 base and V by 6 bases; bases with no gene match: 2. The CDR3 is 15 amino acids. Germline V gives CDR1 ENHRY, CDR2 SYGVKD.

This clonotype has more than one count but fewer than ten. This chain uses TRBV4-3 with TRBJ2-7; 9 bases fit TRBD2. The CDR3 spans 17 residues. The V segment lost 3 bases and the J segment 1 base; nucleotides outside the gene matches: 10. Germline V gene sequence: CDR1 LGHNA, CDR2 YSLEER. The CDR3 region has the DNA TGCGCCAGCAGCCAGGGTCCAACTAGCGGGTCTTCCTACGAGCAGTACTTC. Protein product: CASSQGPTSGSSYEQYF.

CDR3 region: CSARDRVRQERTEAFF. The CDR3 DNA is TGCAGTGCTAGAGATAGGGTTCGGCAGGAGAGGACTGAAGCTTTCTTT. The chain carries TRBV20-1 and TRBJ1-1; D is undetermined. The CDR3 contains 16 residues. Germline V gene data show CDR1 as DFQATT and CDR2 as SNEGSKA (reference sequence). V was cut by 0 bases and J by 5 bases, with 19 bases left in between.

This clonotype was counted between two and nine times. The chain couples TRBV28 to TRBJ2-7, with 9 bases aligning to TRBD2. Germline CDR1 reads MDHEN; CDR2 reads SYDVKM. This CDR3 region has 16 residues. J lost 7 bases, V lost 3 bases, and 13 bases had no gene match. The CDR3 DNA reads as TGTGCCAGCAGTTTGGCTAGCGGGACCCGGCCGAGGGAGCAGTACTTC. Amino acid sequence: CASSLASGTRPREQYF.